These 25 T cell receptor beta chains came from one sample sequenced in a study of liver allograft versus peripheral blood T cells. Overall study: A comparison was made between T cell receptor repertoires in transplanted livers and those in recipients' peripheral blood.

Each CDR3 protein gets one entry after TCRdb re-called the reads with MiXCR. The sample carries 2,000 to 2,500 distinct CDR3 sequences, roughly 15% recorded once. The source is a human patient who had a liver transplant. The graft donor may account for some of the T cells.

In this sample, this clonotype is medium-sized. This rearrangement joins TRBV6-5 to TRBJ1-2; 8 bases fit TRBD1. J lost 4 bases, V lost 9 bases, and 10 bases had no gene match. The CDR3 has 14 amino acids. Germline loops: CDR1 MNHEY, CDR2 SVGAGI. The CDR3 coding sequence is TGTGCCAGTCGGGTGACAGGGGCAGTCTATGGCTACACCTTC. It yields the protein CASRVTGAVYGYTF.

This clonotype occurred a few times. This rearrangement joins TRBV15 to TRBJ2-1; D ambiguous. With 6 bases removed from V and 6 bases from J, the gap between germline ends came to 18 bases. This CDR3 has 15 amino acids. Germline V lookup: CDR1 LNHNV, CDR2 YYDKDF (reference sequence). This CDR3 reads CATRAASYNSNEQFF. In DNA, the CDR3 is TGTGCCACCAGAGCCGCCTCATATAACAGCAATGAGCAGTTCTTC.

This clonotype was observed a handful of times. V gene TRBV7-2 combines with J gene TRBJ1-2; no firm D call. This CDR3 is 17 amino acids long. CDR1 is SGHTA and CDR2 is FQGNSA in the germline V gene. V lost 5 bases, J lost 5 bases, and 24 bases lay in between. The CDR3 bases are TGTGCCAGCAGCCTCCGATCGGGCCTTCACCCTGGATATGGCTACACCTTC. As protein: CASSLRSGLHPGYGYTF.

This clonotype came up a few times. V gene TRBV12-3 or TRBV12-4 combines with J gene TRBJ1-2; 7 bases are shared with TRBD1. J was trimmed by 4 bases and V by 6 bases; bases with no gene match: 8. The CDR3 extends over 14 amino acids. The CDR3 loop reads CASSNQGGLYGYTF. The DNA of the CDR3 is TGTGCCAGCAGCAACCAGGGGGGACTCTATGGCTACACCTTC.

This clonotype was observed a handful of times. The gene calls are TRBV13 and TRBJ1-3; D gene ambiguous. There are 17 residues in the CDR3. Per germline, CDR1 PRHDT and CDR2 FYEKMQ (reference sequence). V lost 3 bases and J 0 bases, leaving 15 bases between the germline ends. This chain's CDR3 is CASSLRSLAPSGNTIYF. The CDR3 bases are TGTGCCAGCAGCTTGCGTAGTTTAGCCCCCTCTGGAAACACCATATATTTT.

V is TRBV7-9 and J is TRBJ1-4; 11 positions agree with TRBD1. The CDR3 consists of 16 residues. Losses at the gene ends were 5 bases for V and 8 bases for J; bases not matched to a gene: 10. In germline, CDR1 is SEHNR, CDR2 FQNEAQ (reference sequence). The CDR3 nucleotides read TGTGCCAGCAGCCCCGCCTCGGGACAGGGGGGCGAAAAACTGTTTTTT. It codes for CASSPASGQGGEKLFF.

This clonotype was seen only a few times. The chain is built from TRBV6-5 and TRBJ1-2; 8 bases agree with TRBD1. With V trimmed by 7 bases and J by 8 bases, 9 bases remained unmatched. Per germline, CDR1 MNHEY and CDR2 SVGAGI. CDR3 length equals 13 residues. In DNA form, the CDR3 reads TGTGCCAGCACCGACCGGACAGGGAGCGGCTACACCTTC. Its protein is CASTDRTGSGYTF.

By sample fraction, this clonotype is medium-sized. The chain joins TRBV30 to TRBJ1-2; the D gene is possibly TRBD1 (6 bases). The CDR3 is 13 residues long. The germline V gene has CDR1 GTSNPN and CDR2 SVGIG (reference sequence). V lost 1 base and J 2 bases, leaving 8 bases between the germline ends. The CDR3 nucleotides read TGTGCCTGGAGTGCACAGGGAAACTATGGCTACACCTTC. It translates to CAWSAQGNYGYTF. Variable domain in full (rest from reference TRBV30 and TRBJ1-2): SQTIHQWPATLVQPVGSPLSLECTVEGTSNPNLYWYRQAAGRGLQLLFYSVGIGQISSEVPQNLSASRPQDRQFILSSKKLLLSDSGFYLCAWSAQGNYGYTFGSGTRLTVV.

This chain connects TRBV20-1 to TRBJ1-4; unclear D gene. The germline V gene has CDR1 DFQATT and CDR2 SNEGSKA (reference sequence). This CDR3 spans 13 amino acids. Deletions cut 6 bases from V and 8 bases from J, with 16 bases between. Here the CDR3 DNA reads TGCAGTGCCCCTATGAGAATAGGCGAAAAACTGTTTTTT. This gives the protein CSAPMRIGEKLFF.

The chain recombines TRBV6-5 with TRBJ2-7, with D perhaps TRBD2 (5 bases). Germline CDR1 is MNHEY and CDR2 is SVGAGI. V dropped 11 bases and J dropped 4 bases, with 9 bases sitting between them. This CDR3 is built from 10 residues. CDR3 residues: CACGPYEQYF. For the CDR3, the DNA is TGTGCCTGCGGGCCTTACGAGCAGTACTTC.

In its sample, this clonotype is medium-sized (0.01 to 0.1%). The rearrangement uses TRBV19 and TRBJ2-1; no definite D call. V lost 1 base and J 8 bases, leaving 6 bases between the germline ends. Germline V lookup: CDR1 LNHDA, CDR2 SQIVND (reference sequence). The CDR3 runs 12 residues. The CDR3 DNA is TGTGCCAGTAGTATAGTGATGGATGAGCAGTTCTTC. Encoded protein: CASSIVMDEQFF.

The rearrangement links TRBV9 to TRBJ2-7, with 7 bases fitting TRBD1. Losses at the gene ends were 3 bases for V and 5 bases for J; bases not matched to a gene: 8. CDR3 length: 14 amino acids. Germline V gene sequence: CDR1 SGDLS, CDR2 YYNGEE. Here the CDR3 DNA reads TGTGCCAGCAGCGCCGACAGGGAATTCCACGAGCAGTACTTC. Its translation: CASSADREFHEQYF.

By sample share, this clonotype is medium-sized. This chain links TRBV6-6 with TRBJ1-1; D is undetermined. Germline V CDR1 and CDR2: MNHNY, SVGAGI (reference sequence). With 0 bases removed from V and 1 base from J, the gap between germline ends came to 6 bases. CDR3 length: 14 amino acids. The CDR3 loop reads CASSYSTRNTEAFF. The CDR3 DNA is TGTGCCAGCAGTTACTCGACGAGGAACACTGAAGCTTTCTTT.

The gene calls are TRBV10-1 and TRBJ1-1, with 7 bases matching TRBD1. CDR1 WNHNN and CDR2 SYGVQD come from the germline V gene (reference sequence). There are 15 residues in the CDR3. J was trimmed by 1 base and V by 4 bases; bases with no gene match: 6. CDR3 sequence: CASSATGARNTEAFF. CDR3 nucleotide sequence: TGCGCCAGCAGTGCTACAGGGGCAAGGAACACTGAAGCTTTCTTT.

This clonotype qualifies as medium-sized. This chain joins TRBV19 and TRBJ1-6, with a weak D call TRBD1 (6 bases). In germline, CDR1 is LNHDA, CDR2 SQIVND (reference sequence). Trimming took off 7 bases at V and 5 bases at J, with 15 bases between the two ends. This CDR3 contains 15 residues. CDR3 sequence reads: CASKGRGRDNSPLHF. The DNA of the CDR3 is TGTGCCAGTAAGGGCAGGGGTCGGGATAATTCACCCCTCCACTTT.

The chain uses TRBV12-3 or TRBV12-4 and TRBJ2-7; D unresolved. With 3 bases removed from V and 4 bases from J, the gap between germline ends came to 13 bases. The CDR3 is 14 residues long. The CDR3 DNA reads TGTGCCAGCAGTTTGGGCGACGGTGGGTACGAGCAGTACGTC. Protein: CASSLGDGGYEQYV.

This clonotype has a handful of counts. This chain connects TRBV6-5 to TRBJ1-1; 9 nucleotides match TRBD1. Germline CDR1 and CDR2: MNHEY and SVGAGI. The junction had 4 bases not matched to a gene; V was cut back by 6 bases and J by 5 bases. This CDR3 contains 13 residues. The CDR3 loop reads CASRQGARTEAFF. The CDR3 DNA reads as TGTGCCAGCAGACAGGGGGCGCGGACTGAAGCTTTCTTT.

This clonotype is medium-sized in the sample. In DNA form, the CDR3 reads TGTGCCAGCAGCTTGGGTCAGCTTAACGAGCAGTACGTC. Translation: CASSLGQLNEQYV. The chain carries TRBV5-6 and TRBJ2-7; D remains ambiguous. This CDR3 contains 13 residues. V shed 0 bases and J shed 5 bases, with 9 bases lying between them. The germline V gene encodes CDR1 SGHDT and CDR2 YYEEEE.

This clonotype counts as medium-sized. The J gene is TRBJ1-1, the V gene TRBV6-6; the match to TRBD1 covers 9 bases. The germline gives CDR1 MNHNY, CDR2 SVGAGI (reference sequence). The CDR3 covers 15 residues. V lost 4 bases and J lost 5; bases outside the gene matches: 8. This CDR3 is CASSSLQGAGTEAFF. The CDR3 DNA sequence: TGTGCCAGCAGTTCATTACAGGGGGCAGGGACTGAAGCTTTCTTT.

A few counts support this clonotype. This chain uses TRBV6-2 or TRBV6-3 with TRBJ2-7; D possibly corresponds to TRBD2 (5 bases). The CDR3 is 14 amino acids. The V gene's germline CDR1 is MNHEY and CDR2 SVGEGT. Trimming cost V 4 bases and J 2 bases, with 12 bases left between them. The CDR3 here is CASSFPSFPYEQYV. In DNA, the CDR3 is TGTGCCAGCAGTTTCCCTAGCTTCCCCTACGAGCAGTACGTC.

This clonotype was counted between two and nine times. This chain connects TRBV5-4 to TRBJ2-1; possibly TRBD2 for D (5 bases). Between the trimmed V and J ends, which lost 7 bases and 6 bases, there was a span of 20 bases. From germline, CDR1 is SGHNT and CDR2 YYREEE (reference sequence). The CDR3 length is 15 residues. The CDR3 DNA reads TGTGCCAGCCGAGAAGGAAGAGGGTTCTTCAATGAGCAGTTCTTC. Translating gives CASREGRGFFNEQFF.

This clonotype ranks as medium-sized. The V gene is TRBV2, the J gene TRBJ1-6; D perhaps matches TRBD1 (6 bases). CDR3 length: 13 residues. Germline V lookup: CDR1 SNHLY, CDR2 FYNNEI. V lost 10 bases, J lost 7 bases, and 14 bases lay in between. CDR3 DNA: TGTGCCACCGAACAGGGAAAAAATTCACCCCTCCACTTT. Encoded protein: CATEQGKNSPLHF. The full variable domain, completed using reference TRBV2 and TRBJ1-6, is EPEVTQTPSHQVTQMGQEVILRCVPISNHLYFYWYRQILGQKVEFLVSFYNNEISEKSEIFDDQFSVERPDGSNFTLKIRSTKLEDSAMYFCATEQGKNSPLHFGNGTRLTVT.

This clonotype turned up a few times. The genes are TRBV7-2 and TRBJ1-2; TRBD1 agrees at 8 bases. The germline V gene encodes CDR1 SGHTA and CDR2 FQGNSA. This CDR3 has 15 amino acids. V dropped 4 bases and J dropped 2; count of bases not matched to a gene: 6. The CDR3 DNA reads as TGTGCCAGCAGCTCCCAGGGGGCAGGGAACTATGGCTACACCTTC. Its translation: CASSSQGAGNYGYTF.

This clonotype was detected only a few times. The chain uses TRBV5-6 and TRBJ1-2; maybe TRBD1 (5 bases). Trimming pared 4 bases from V and 4 bases from J, leaving 14 bases between. CDR3 size: 14 residues. CDR1 and CDR2 (germline): SGHDT, YYEEEE. CDR3 DNA sequence: TGTGCCAGCAGCGTGTTGAGGGGTCTCTATGGCTACACCTTC. Protein: CASSVLRGLYGYTF.

A few counts support this clonotype. This rearrangement joins TRBV19 to TRBJ1-4; D gene unclear. The length of the CDR3 is 14 residues. The germline CDR1 and CDR2 sequences are LNHDA and SQIVND (reference sequence). V was cut by 3 bases and J by 0 bases, with 5 bases left in between. The CDR3 sequence: CASSIGATNEKLFF. DNA of the CDR3: TGTGCCAGTAGTATCGGGGCAACTAATGAAAAACTGTTTTTT.